Sequencing of this T cell receptor (beta chain) was carried out in a study of somatic mutations in cytotoxic T cells in rheumatoid arthritis. Positive selection using magnetic beads isolated the CD4+ and CD8+ cells (purity was checked by flow cytometry). Assay: immunoSEQ multiplex PCR; the TCRdb copy retains only in-frame clones and omits some. The table includes roughly 20,000 clones, 80% detected once. The source material was CD8+ T cells sorted from blood. The receptor comes from an adult with rheumatoid arthritis.

The CDR3 protein is CACRGGGGSTQYF. Written as DNA, the CDR3 is TGTGCCTGTCGGGGGGGCGGGGGTAGTACGCAGTATTTT. V gene TRBV30 combines with J gene TRBJ2-3; 8 nucleotides match TRBD2. This CDR3 is built from 13 residues. Trimming at V came to 6 bases and at J to 8 bases, leaving 10 bases not matched to a gene. The germline V gene encodes CDR1 GTSNPN and CDR2 SVGIG (reference sequence).